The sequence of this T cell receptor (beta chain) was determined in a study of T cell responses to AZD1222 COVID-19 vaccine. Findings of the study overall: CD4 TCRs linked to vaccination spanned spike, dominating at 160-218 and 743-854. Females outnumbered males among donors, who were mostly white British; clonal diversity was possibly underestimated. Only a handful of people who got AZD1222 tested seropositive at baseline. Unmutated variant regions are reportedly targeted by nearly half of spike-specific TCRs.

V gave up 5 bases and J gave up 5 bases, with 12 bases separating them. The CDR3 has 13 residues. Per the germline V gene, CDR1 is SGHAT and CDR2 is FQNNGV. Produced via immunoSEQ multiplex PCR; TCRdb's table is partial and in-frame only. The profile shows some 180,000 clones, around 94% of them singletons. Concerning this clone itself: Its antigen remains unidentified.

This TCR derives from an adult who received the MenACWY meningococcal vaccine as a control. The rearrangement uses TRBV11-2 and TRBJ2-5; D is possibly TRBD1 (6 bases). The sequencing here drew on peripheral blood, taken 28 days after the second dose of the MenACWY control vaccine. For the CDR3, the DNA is TGTGCCAGCAGCCAGGGGCTGACGGAGACCCAGTACTTC. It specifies CASSQGLTETQYF.